This T cell receptor beta chain came from a study of T-cell reconstitution after alpha-beta-depleted transplantation in children. The TCRbeta library was prepared with unique molecular identifiers. TCRdb re-analysed the PCR reads in MiXCR, keeping a single row per CDR3 protein. Counted here are some 400,000 distinct CDR3 sequences, 20% occurring once; the ten biggest clones make up 3.8%. CDR1 MGHDK and CDR2 SYGVNS come from the germline V gene. The CDR3 covers 18 residues. With 1 base removed from V and 0 bases from J, the gap between germline ends came to 13 bases. This clonotype was seen at least ten times.

The sample in question was PBMCs from the stem cell graft donor, obtained from the stem cell graft. This sequence was found in a human donor who donated a stem cell graft to a child with acute myeloid leukemia. This chain uses TRBV25-1 with TRBJ2-6; D is uncertain. CDR3 DNA: TGTGCCAGCAGTGAATCGGCAGGACCCTTCTCTGGGGCCAACGTCCTGACTTTC. It translates to CASSESAGPFSGANVLTF.